Each of the 28 T cell receptor beta chains below was sequenced from the same sample in a study. TCRdb reprocessed the 5' RACE reads via MiXCR and lists one record per CDR3 protein. The data show over 40,000 distinct CDR3 sequences, with 22% seen just once and around 4% held by the top ten. Treg sorting used a CD4+CD25+CD127-/low gate. Sequencing was carried out using Tregs sorted from blood. Receptors originate from a female donor with breast cancer.

The V call is TRBV30, the J call TRBJ2-7, with TRBD1 as a possible D gene (5 bases). This CDR3 has 13 residues. V lost 0 bases, J lost 2 bases, and 8 bases lay in between. The germline CDR1 and CDR2 sequences are GTSNPN and SVGIG (reference sequence). The CDR3 here is CAWSVGAAYEQYF. The CDR3 DNA follows: TGTGCCTGGAGTGTAGGGGCAGCCTACGAGCAGTACTTC.

This clonotype turned up a few times. The chain is built from TRBV7-9 and TRBJ2-5, with D possibly matching TRBD1 (5 bases). The ends were cut back, 4 bases at V and 4 bases at J, with 13 bases in the middle. This CDR3 comprises 14 residues. In germline, CDR1 is SEHNR, CDR2 FQNEAQ (reference sequence). The DNA for the CDR3 is TGTGCCAGCAGCTCAACAGGAATCCTAGAGACCCAGTACTTC. It specifies CASSSTGILETQYF.

This clonotype was seen many times. The chain joins TRBV5-1 to TRBJ2-1, with TRBD1 matching over 7 bases. The germline CDR1 and CDR2 sequences are SGHRS and YFSETQ. There are 16 residues in the CDR3. The V gene end was trimmed by 4 bases and the J gene end by 0 bases; junction bases not matched to a gene: 7. For the CDR3, the DNA is TGCGCCAGCAGCGGGTCGGACAGGAGCTCCTACAATGAGCAGTTCTTC. It specifies CASSGSDRSSYNEQFF.

The chain carries TRBV7-9 and TRBJ2-5; D is perhaps TRBD2 (6 bases). V lost 5 bases, J lost 2 bases, and 15 bases lay in between. Germline assignment: CDR1 SEHNR and CDR2 FQNEAQ (reference sequence). The CDR3 has 15 amino acids. The CDR3 sequence: CASSLLQRAQETQYF. CDR3 in DNA: TGTGCCAGCAGCCTCCTCCAGCGGGCTCAAGAGACCCAGTACTTC.

There are many counts of this clonotype. The V gene is TRBV14, the J gene TRBJ2-7; weak D call: TRBD1 (6 bases). V was shortened by 1 base and J by 7 bases, with 11 bases between the two germline ends. The V gene's germline CDR1 is SGHDN and CDR2 FVKESK. The CDR3 runs to 13 residues. This CDR3 is CASSQVRGSEQYF. The CDR3 region has the DNA TGTGCCAGCAGCCAAGTAAGGGGGAGTGAGCAGTACTTC.

This clonotype was picked up many times. The V call is TRBV4-1, the J call TRBJ1-1, with 8 bases fitting TRBD1. The V and J ends lost 3 bases and 5 bases, in that order; junction bases with no gene match: 5. CDR3 length equals 14 residues. From germline, CDR1 is MGHRA and CDR2 YSYEKL. Here the CDR3 DNA reads TGCGCCAGCAGCCAGGACAGGGTCGGAACTGAAGCTTTCTTT. It is translated as CASSQDRVGTEAFF.

This clonotype was seen a handful of times. The genes are TRBV7-9 and TRBJ1-2; D is unresolved. Trimming shortened V by 9 bases and J by 1 base, and 12 bases separated the two germline ends. The CDR3 has 13 amino acids. CDR1 is SEHNR, CDR2 FQNEAQ, per germline (reference sequence). Here the CDR3 reads CASLRSFNYGYTF. The CDR3 DNA follows: TGTGCCAGTCTCAGGTCCTTTAACTATGGCTACACCTTC.

This clonotype has a count of ten or more. CDR3 protein: CASSPGTRTYEQYF. The CDR3 bases are TGTGCCAGCAGCCCCGGGACGCGAACCTACGAGCAGTACTTC. The chain recombines TRBV7-8 with TRBJ2-7; D could derive from TRBD1 or TRBD2 (5 bases each). The ends were cut back, 5 bases at V and 2 bases at J, with 13 bases in the middle. This CDR3 region has 14 residues. Germline CDR1 and CDR2: SGHVS and FQNEAQ.

Note on this clonotype: This could be a read error, since a much larger clone is one nucleotide away. V usage is TRBV9 and J usage is TRBJ2-7; 7 bases map to TRBD1. CDR1 and CDR2 from the germline V gene are SGDLS and YYNGEE. This CDR3 spans 13 amino acids. The CDR3: CASSARDSYEQHF. CDR3 coding DNA: TGTGCCAGCAGCGCCCGGGACAGCTACGAGCAGCACTTC.

Note on this clonotype: A single base separates this from a much larger clone, so it may be a read error. The chain employs TRBV20-1 and TRBJ2-4; D is possibly TRBD1 or TRBD2 (5 bases each). The CDR3 has 11 amino acids. In germline, CDR1 is DFQATT, CDR2 SNEGSKA (reference sequence). CDR3 nucleotides: TGCAGTGCTAACCCGGGACCGACCCAGGACTTC. It codes for CSANPGPTQDF.

This clonotype was seen ten or more times. V gene TRBV6-1 combines with J gene TRBJ2-1; D is perhaps TRBD1 or TRBD2 (6 bases each). V was pared by 3 bases and J by 6 bases, with 18 bases between. Germline V CDR1 and CDR2: MNHNS, SASEGT. This CDR3 comprises 16 residues. The CDR3 loop is CASSERDIGVVNEQFF. The DNA for the CDR3 is TGTGCCAGCAGTGAGCGGGACATAGGAGTAGTCAATGAGCAGTTCTTC.

This chain uses TRBV7-2 with TRBJ2-3; D uncertain. The CDR3 contains 11 residues. With 6 bases removed from V and 6 bases from J, the gap between germline ends came to 7 bases. The germline V gene encodes CDR1 SGHTA and CDR2 FQGNSA. The CDR3 DNA sequence: TGTGCCAGCAGTATGGGGGATACGCAGTATTTT. Amino acids: CASSMGDTQYF. Complete variable domain (other parts from reference TRBV7-2 and TRBJ2-3): GAGVSQSPSNKVTEKGKDVELRCDPISGHTALYWYRQSLGQGLEFLIYFQGNSAPDKSGLPSDRFSAERTGGSVSTLTIQRTQQEDSAVYLCASSMGDTQYFGPGTRLTVL.

This clonotype was detected ten times or more. The chain has TRBV6-1 and TRBJ2-2; D uncertain. CDR1 and CDR2 from the germline V gene are MNHNS and SASEGT. This CDR3 is 19 amino acids long. V lost 4 bases, J lost 0 bases, and 21 bases lay in between. This chain's CDR3 is CASSASSLIAYSNTGELFF. As DNA, the CDR3 is TGTGCCAGCAGTGCTTCCAGCCTTATAGCATACTCGAACACCGGGGAGCTGTTTTTT.

Only one count was recorded for this clonotype. This may stem from a read error, because a much larger clone lies one nucleotide away. The V and J genes are TRBV12-2 and TRBJ1-5. TRBV12-2 is a listed pseudogene. This CDR3 is built from 13 residues. Written as DNA, the CDR3 is TGTGCAAGTCGCTTAGAAACAAGTCAGCCCCAGCATTTT. Its translation is CASRLETSQPQHF.

Notes on this clonotype: Given a much more abundant clone one base away, this may be a read error. This rearrangement joins TRBV7-9 to TRBJ2-5; D gene unclear. The CDR3 has 13 amino acids. Trimming shortened V by 2 bases and J by 7 bases, and 11 bases separated the two germline ends. CDR1 and CDR2 from the germline V gene are SEHNR and FQNEAQ (reference sequence). The CDR3 sequence is CASSLQAAMTQYF. The CDR3 bases are TGTGCCAGCAGCTTACAGGCCGCGATGACCCAGTACTTC.

In this sample, this clonotype turned up a few times. V is TRBV28 and J is TRBJ2-4, with TRBD1 matching 8 bases. Germline V CDR1 and CDR2: MDHEN, SYDVKM. The CDR3 is made up of 11 amino acids. The CDR3 sequence is CAGTGGNIQYF. The CDR3 bases are TGTGCAGGGACAGGAGGAAACATTCAGTACTTC.

To note about this clonotype: A single base separates this from a much larger clone, so it may be a read error. This chain links TRBV5-1 with TRBJ2-3; D is ambiguous. Germline CDR1 is SGHRS and CDR2 is YFSETQ. CDR3 length: 15 amino acids. CDR3 loop: CASSPYKGNTETQYF. The CDR3, as DNA: TGCGCCAGCAGCCCCTACAAGGGCAACACAGAGACGCAGTATTTT.

The rearrangement links TRBV13 to TRBJ1-3, with D possibly TRBD1 on 6 matching bases. The CDR3 loop spans 13 amino acids. CDR1 PRHDT and CDR2 FYEKMQ come from the germline V gene (reference sequence). Trimming removed 4 bases from V and 3 bases from J, with 7 bases in between. CDR3: CASSYRVGNTIYF. CDR3 sequence (DNA): TGTGCCAGCAGCTACAGGGTTGGAAACACCATATATTTT.

This clonotype was found many times. V and J are TRBV9 and TRBJ2-1; D might be TRBD1 (6 bases). V gave up 3 bases and J gave up 7 bases, with 20 bases separating them. In germline, CDR1 is SGDLS, CDR2 YYNGEE. The CDR3 totals 16 residues. CDR3 in DNA: TGTGCCAGCAGCGCTAATATACGACAGGTTGGAAATGAGCAGTTCTTC. This codes for CASSANIRQVGNEQFF.

In its sample, this clonotype was seen many times. J is TRBJ2-2 and V is TRBV5-5; tentative D call: TRBD2 (5 bases). Looked up from germline, CDR1 is SGHKS and CDR2 is YYEKEE (reference sequence). Deletions cut 4 bases from V and 0 bases from J, with 13 bases between. The CDR3 has 16 amino acids. The CDR3 protein is CASSRIARSNTGELFF. The CDR3 bases are TGTGCCAGCAGCAGGATAGCGCGGTCGAACACCGGGGAGCTGTTTTTT.

This clonotype showed up many times. The chain employs TRBV15 and TRBJ2-7; weak D call: TRBD2 (5 bases). Trimming cost V 3 bases and J 2 bases, with 17 bases left between them. This CDR3 contains 16 residues. Germline-derived CDR1 and CDR2 are LNHNV and YYDKDF (reference sequence). Written as DNA, the CDR3 is TGTGCCACCAGCAGTACAAGAGGGCCTGGGACCTACGAGCAGTACTTC. Translated: CATSSTRGPGTYEQYF.

The V and J genes are TRBV4-2 and TRBJ2-1, with 10 bases lining up with TRBD2. From germline, CDR1 is LGHNA and CDR2 YNFKEQ. There are 17 residues in the CDR3. The J segment lost 5 bases and the V segment lost 0 bases, leaving 7 bases of the junction unmatched. The CDR3 sequence is CASSQDSASGSDNEQFF. DNA for the CDR3: TGTGCCAGCAGCCAAGACTCGGCTAGCGGGAGCGACAATGAGCAGTTCTTC.

The chain employs TRBV5-1 and TRBJ2-2; D possibly corresponds to TRBD2 (5 bases). Trimming removed 1 base from V and 1 base from J, with 11 bases in between. CDR3 length: 16 residues. Germline lookup yields CDR1 SGHRS and CDR2 YFSETQ. The CDR3 DNA reads as TGCGCCAGCAGCTTGCCACAAAGCGGGAACACCGGGGAGCTGTTTTTT. This gives the protein CASSLPQSGNTGELFF.

A remark on this clonotype: A read error may explain this, as a much larger clone is one base away. The chain employs TRBV9 and TRBJ1-3; no clear D. Germline V gene lookup returns CDR1 SGDLS and CDR2 YYNGEE. The V gene lost 1 base and the J gene lost 0 bases, with 8 bases spanning the gap. There are 15 residues in the CDR3. The CDR3 nucleotides read TGTGCCAGCAGCGTAAAACACTCCTCTGGAAACACCATATATTTT. Its translation: CASSVKHSSGNTIYF.

This clonotype occurred many times. The chain employs TRBV7-9 and TRBJ2-7, with TRBD2 matching over 9 bases. V dropped 5 bases and J dropped 4; count of bases not matched to a gene: 9. CDR1 is SEHNR, CDR2 FQNEAQ, per germline (reference sequence). This CDR3 comprises 15 residues. The CDR3 DNA sequence: TGTGCCAGCAGCGGTACCGGGACTAGCAGATACGAGCAGTACTTC. The encoded protein is CASSGTGTSRYEQYF.

This clonotype is deemed medium-sized (0.01 to 0.1%). The chain carries TRBV5-1 and TRBJ1-5, with a possible D match to TRBD1 (5 bases). V shed 4 bases and J shed 5 bases, with 16 bases lying between them. The CDR3 covers 15 residues. Per germline, CDR1 SGHRS and CDR2 YFSETQ. This chain's CDR3 is CASSVPKGRDQPQHF. The DNA of the CDR3 is TGCGCCAGCAGCGTACCTAAGGGCAGGGATCAGCCCCAGCATTTT. The full variable domain, in which reference TRBV5-1 and TRBJ1-5 provide the parts outside the CDR3, is KAGVTQTPRYLIKTRGQQVTLSCSPISGHRSVSWYQQTPGQGLQFLFEYFSETQRNKGNFPGRFSGRQFSNSRSEMNVSTLELGDSALYLCASSVPKGRDQPQHFGDGTRLSIL.

This chain joins TRBV20-1 and TRBJ1-2; D gene ambiguous. V was trimmed by 6 bases and J by 6 bases, leaving 17 bases between them. Germline values: CDR1 DFQATT, CDR2 SNEGSKA (reference sequence). The CDR3 runs 13 residues. The CDR3 reads CSATVPSGNGYTF. CDR3 DNA: TGCAGTGCGACCGTCCCCTCTGGGAATGGCTACACCTTC.

At least ten counts were recorded for this clonotype. The V gene is TRBV6-1, the J gene TRBJ1-1; D might be TRBD1 (5 bases). V lost 3 bases and J lost 7, with 9 bases in between. The germline gives CDR1 MNHNS, CDR2 SASEGT. The CDR3 loop spans 12 amino acids. The CDR3 DNA is TGTGCCAGCAGTGATTGGGGCCTTGAAGCTTTCTTT. The encoded protein is CASSDWGLEAFF.